This T cell receptor (beta chain) comes out of a study of blood T cell repertoires in COVID-19. Study context: The study drew acute and convalescent COVID-19 samples from the United States, Italy and Spain.

Method: immunoSEQ multiplex PCR; TCRdb's copy keeps in-frame clones and lacks some. The sample records 200,000 to 250,000 clones, roughly nine tenths being singletons. This CDR3 contains 16 residues. V gave up 6 bases and J gave up 2 bases; unmatched junction bases: 7. Germline V gene data show CDR1 as SQVTM and CDR2 as ANQGSEA. The sequence was obtained from a man aged 55 to 70 with acute or convalescent COVID-19. Material: peripheral blood. The chain employs TRBV29-1 and TRBJ2-6, with 10 positions matching TRBD1. DNA of the CDR3: TGCAGCGTGCGGGACAGGGGCTTGCCTGGGGCCAACGTCCTGACTTTC. Translated: CSVRDRGLPGANVLTF.